This TCR beta chain is from a study of blood T cell repertoires in COVID-19. Study overall: Nucleic acid was either cDNA or gDNA, and it came from T cells, B-cell-depleted T cells, or PBMCs.

Libraries were prepared by immunoSEQ multiplex PCR; TCRdb keeps only in-frame clonotypes and omits some of them. The sample includes 350,000 to 550,000 clones, 85% to 90% of them seen just once. Participants had their cohort set by participant-reported clinical history. This TCR came from a man aged 25 to 40 who had recovered from COVID-19. The source material was PBMCs or T cells enriched from blood (not recorded which).

CDR3 in amino acids: CASSPWTGGITGELFF. DNA of the CDR3: TGTGCCAGCAGCCCTTGGACAGGGGGTATCACCGGGGAGCTGTTTTTT. The chain links TRBV7-9 to TRBJ2-2; TRBD1 matches at 10 bases. From germline, CDR1 is SEHNR and CDR2 FQNEAQ (reference sequence). The CDR3 runs to 16 residues. The J segment lost 4 bases and the V segment lost 5 bases, leaving 7 bases of the junction unmatched. The whole variable domain, remainder taken from reference TRBV7-9 and TRBJ2-2, is DTGVSQNPRHKITKRGQNVTFRCDPISEHNRLYWYRQTLGQGPEFLTYFQNEAQLEKSRLLSDRFSAERPKGSFSTLEIQRTEQGDSAMYLCASSPWTGGITGELFFGEGSRLTVL.